This TCR beta chain was sequenced in a study of cytomegalovirus exposure and HLA in healthy donors. The study's findings and limits: Specificity for CMV antigens was confirmed in vitro for a few of the CMV-associated chains. A classifier reportedly called cytomegalovirus status with high sensitivity and specificity. The study recorded 150 to 200 TCR beta chains that were cytomegalovirus-associated.

Separate from the roughly 730-subject first cohort, the approximately 130-subject validation cohort was the one that the donors belonged to. Of note for this clone: No antigen is known for it.

Trimming removed 4 bases from V and 5 bases from J; junction bases left unmatched: 8. CDR1 is SGHNT and CDR2 is YYREEE in the germline V gene (reference sequence). There are 16 residues in the CDR3. Assay: immunoSEQ multiplex PCR; the TCRdb copy retains only in-frame clones and omits some. This sample yields 250,000 to 400,000 clones, of which nearly 90% are seen a single time; around 0.96% belongs to the top ten. The sample comprised PBMCs. The TCR comes from a young man in good health and CMV-seronegative. This sequence joins TRBV5-4 and TRBJ2-2; the match to TRBD2 covers 10 bases. This CDR3 is CASSLAGVRRTGELFF. DNA of the CDR3: TGTGCCAGCAGCCTAGCGGGGGTTCGAAGAACCGGGGAGCTGTTTTTT.